The next 20 T cell receptor beta chains were all read from a single sample in a study of T-cell memory formation after mild COVID-19. TCRdb independently ran MiXCR on the 5' RACE reads; one entry per CDR3 protein. The table lists fewer than 700,000 distinct CDR3 sequences, about 20% of them singletons, with around 7.7% in the top ten. The sample consisted of PBMCs or a T cell subset sorted from them (not recorded which). The receptor source for this set is an adult woman who had mild COVID-19 (a few samples of this study predate the infection). Cell type and time point are not known.

The chain links TRBV25-1 to TRBJ2-1, with 10 bases lining up with TRBD2. The CDR3 contains 16 residues. The germline gives CDR1 MGHDK, CDR2 SYGVNS. Unmatched junction bases numbered 11, after V lost 1 base and J lost 11 bases. The CDR3: CASSESASGSGGKQFF. The DNA for the CDR3 is TGTGCCAGCAGTGAATCGGCTAGCGGGAGTGGGGGGAAGCAGTTCTTC.

This chain joins TRBV4-1 and TRBJ1-1; 8 bases line up with TRBD1. V trimming: 2 bases; J trimming: 6 bases; junction bases outside the gene matches: 8. This CDR3 has 15 residues. Germline V CDR1 and CDR2: MGHRA, YSYEKL. CDR3: CASSQPRGRSAEAFF. For the CDR3, the DNA is TGCGCCAGCAGCCAACCCAGGGGGCGGTCCGCTGAAGCTTTCTTT.

V is TRBV20-1 and J is TRBJ2-7; TRBD2 aligns across 7 bases. This CDR3 has 14 amino acids. J gave up 6 bases and V 3 bases, and 11 bases lay outside the gene matches. Germline V gene sequence: CDR1 DFQATT, CDR2 SNEGSKA (reference sequence). The CDR3 sequence is CSARKWEGHGEQYF. In nucleotides, the CDR3 is TGCAGTGCTAGGAAATGGGAGGGCCACGGCGAGCAGTACTTC.

A single count supports this clonotype. The chain couples TRBV6-6 to TRBJ1-2, with 9 bases fitting TRBD1. Losses at the gene ends were 0 bases for V and 11 bases for J; bases not matched to a gene: 10. Germline CDR1 reads MNHNY; CDR2 reads SVGAGI (reference sequence). CDR3 length: 15 amino acids. CDR3 protein: CASSYSYRDRERYTF. As DNA, the CDR3 is TGTGCCAGCAGTTACTCTTACCGGGACAGGGAACGGTACACCTTC.

Only a few counts were recorded for this clonotype. The chain uses TRBV28 and TRBJ2-7, with TRBD1 matching over 7 bases. The ends lost 6 bases at V and 0 bases at J; junction bases unmatched: 11. The CDR3 is 16 residues long. The germline gives CDR1 MDHEN, CDR2 SYDVKM. This chain's CDR3 is CASSYRGLSYSYEQYF. Here the CDR3 DNA reads TGTGCCAGCAGCTACAGGGGCCTCTCCTACTCCTACGAGCAGTACTTC.

In this sample, this clonotype turned up many times. This chain joins TRBV27 and TRBJ2-1; TRBD1 agrees at 9 bases. The CDR3 runs to 16 residues. The V segment lost 7 bases and the J segment 1 base; nucleotides outside the gene matches: 8. Germline V CDR1 and CDR2: MNHEY, SMNVEV (reference sequence). The DNA of the CDR3 is TGTGCCAGCACCGAAACAGGGGGCAGATCCTACAATGAGCAGTTCTTC. Its protein is CASTETGGRSYNEQFF.

The rearrangement uses TRBV20-1 and TRBJ2-3, with D possibly matching TRBD2 (6 bases). The length of the CDR3 is 14 residues. Germline lookup yields CDR1 DFQATT and CDR2 SNEGSKA (reference sequence). Deletions cut 1 base from V and 3 bases from J, with 11 bases between. CDR3 region: CSARVLTRTDTQYF. CDR3 DNA sequence: TGCAGTGCTAGAGTGCTGACTAGAACAGATACGCAGTATTTT.

V is TRBV15 and J is TRBJ2-5; D ambiguous. Germline CDR1 is LNHNV and CDR2 is YYDKDF (reference sequence). Trimming took 0 bases from V and 2 from J, leaving 7 bases between them. CDR3 length: 14 amino acids. The chain's CDR3 is CATSRDQEQETQYF. The CDR3 DNA reads TGTGCCACCAGCAGAGATCAGGAGCAAGAGACCCAGTACTTC.

This clonotype was seen more than once but under ten times. At one end, the junction sequence differs from germline, possibly due to a read error. The chain combines TRBV29-1 with TRBJ1-4; 7 nucleotides line up with TRBD1. The CDR3 is 13 amino acids. Germline V gene sequence: CDR1 SQVTM, CDR2 ANQGSEA. The chain's CDR3 is CSASTGTSEKLFF. CDR3 nucleotides: TGCAGCGCCTCGACAGGGACTAGTGAAAAACTGTTTTTT.

This clonotype was seen more than once but under ten times. The V gene is TRBV20-1, the J gene TRBJ2-7, with D tentatively TRBD1 (6 bases). Germline V CDR1 and CDR2: DFQATT, SNEGSKA (reference sequence). With 5 bases removed from V and 6 bases from J, the gap between germline ends came to 26 bases. This CDR3 spans 16 amino acids. CDR3 sequence reads: CSAPHPVNRQGREQYF. The CDR3 DNA follows: TGCAGTGCTCCCCACCCCGTTAATCGGCAGGGGCGCGAGCAGTACTTC.

This sequence joins TRBV9 and TRBJ1-3; TRBD1 matches at 8 bases. Per germline, CDR1 SGDLS and CDR2 YYNGEE. CDR3 size: 15 residues. With V trimmed by 4 bases and J by 1 base, 4 bases remained unmatched. The CDR3 coding sequence is TGTGCCAGCAGCCCCCGACAGGGGTCTGGAAACACCATATATTTT. It translates to CASSPRQGSGNTIYF.

Only a few counts were recorded for this clonotype. The V call is TRBV7-2, the J call TRBJ2-3; TRBD2 matches at 11 bases. This CDR3 is built from 18 residues. V gave up 0 bases and J gave up 0 bases; unmatched junction bases: 5. CDR1 SGHTA and CDR2 FQGNSA come from the germline V gene. The CDR3 is CASSLAGTSGTSTDTQYF. DNA of the CDR3: TGTGCCAGCAGCTTAGCGGGGACTAGCGGAACTAGCACAGATACGCAGTATTTT.

In its sample, this clonotype was seen a few times. The rearrangement links TRBV6-2 or TRBV6-3 to TRBJ2-5, with 10 bases matching TRBD2. The CDR3 runs to 15 residues. CDR1 is MNHEY and CDR2 is SVGEGT in the germline V gene. V shed 7 bases and J 3 bases; nucleotides not matched to a gene: 8. The CDR3 region is CASTPGLAEKETQYF. CDR3 coding DNA: TGTGCCAGCACCCCCGGACTAGCGGAAAAAGAGACCCAGTACTTC.

The chain has TRBV7-2 and TRBJ2-1, with 8 bases that match TRBD2. CDR3 length equals 15 residues. V gave up 5 bases and J gave up 2 bases; unmatched junction bases: 5. Per germline, CDR1 SGHTA and CDR2 FQGNSA. CDR3: CASSPGGGTYNEQFF. CDR3 in DNA: TGTGCCAGCAGCCCCGGGGGGGGTACCTACAATGAGCAGTTCTTC. Using reference TRBV7-2 and TRBJ2-1 for the parts outside the CDR3, the full variable domain is GAGVSQSPSNKVTEKGKDVELRCDPISGHTALYWYRQSLGQGLEFLIYFQGNSAPDKSGLPSDRFSAERTGGSVSTLTIQRTQQEDSAVYLCASSPGGGTYNEQFFGPGTRLTVL.

Only a few counts were recorded for this clonotype. The V gene is TRBV6-2 or TRBV6-3, the J gene TRBJ2-5; no clear D. The CDR3 has 14 residues. CDR1 and CDR2 from the germline V gene are MNHEY and SVGEGT. V was pared by 0 bases and J by 4 bases, with 9 bases between. The DNA of the CDR3 is TGTGCCAGCAGTTACTCGACTGAAGGAGAGACCCAGTACTTC. Amino acids: CASSYSTEGETQYF.

This clonotype was observed a handful of times. The chain couples TRBV10-3 to TRBJ1-1; TRBD1 agrees at 9 bases. The CDR3 length is 15 residues. The germline gives CDR1 ENHRY, CDR2 SYGVKD. The junction had 5 bases not matched to a gene; V was cut back by 4 bases and J by 2 bases. The CDR3 coding sequence is TGTGCCATCAGTGGGGGACAGGGAGGAAACACTGAAGCTTTCTTT. Its protein product is CAISGGQGGNTEAFF.

This clonotype was seen ten or more times. The junction differs from germline at one of its ends, possibly a read error. The chain uses TRBV12-3 or TRBV12-4 and TRBJ2-2; D gene unclear. This CDR3 has 13 residues. CDR3 sequence: CASSLGSTGELFF. In DNA, the CDR3 is TGTGCCAGCAGCTTAGGTTCCACCGGGGAGCTGTTTTTT.

The CDR3 sequence: CASSSRQMTTNEKLFF. CDR3 bases: TGTGCCAGCAGTTCCCGACAGATGACAACTAATGAAAAACTGTTTTTT. The rearrangement links TRBV12-3 or TRBV12-4 to TRBJ1-4; D may be TRBD1 (5 bases). Between the trimmed V and J ends, which lost 4 bases and 0 bases, there was a span of 12 bases. The CDR3 contains 16 residues.

CDR3 nucleotides: TGTGCCAGCAGACCTGGCTCCCATGGCGGTCCGAACACTGAAGCTTTCTTT. This sequence encodes CASRPGSHGGPNTEAFF. The chain couples TRBV11-2 to TRBJ1-1, with D unclear. CDR3 length: 17 residues. Trimming took off 6 bases at V and 1 base at J, with 21 bases between the two ends. Germline values: CDR1 SGHAT, CDR2 FQNNGV.

Only a few counts were recorded for this clonotype. The chain combines TRBV20-1 with TRBJ2-7, with D uncertain. The CDR3 extends over 14 amino acids. With 6 bases removed from V and 2 bases from J, the gap between germline ends came to 17 bases. Germline CDR1 is DFQATT and CDR2 is SNEGSKA (reference sequence). This chain's CDR3 is CSACIGSSPYEQYF. The CDR3 nucleotides are TGCAGTGCCTGTATCGGTAGCTCACCCTACGAGCAGTACTTC.